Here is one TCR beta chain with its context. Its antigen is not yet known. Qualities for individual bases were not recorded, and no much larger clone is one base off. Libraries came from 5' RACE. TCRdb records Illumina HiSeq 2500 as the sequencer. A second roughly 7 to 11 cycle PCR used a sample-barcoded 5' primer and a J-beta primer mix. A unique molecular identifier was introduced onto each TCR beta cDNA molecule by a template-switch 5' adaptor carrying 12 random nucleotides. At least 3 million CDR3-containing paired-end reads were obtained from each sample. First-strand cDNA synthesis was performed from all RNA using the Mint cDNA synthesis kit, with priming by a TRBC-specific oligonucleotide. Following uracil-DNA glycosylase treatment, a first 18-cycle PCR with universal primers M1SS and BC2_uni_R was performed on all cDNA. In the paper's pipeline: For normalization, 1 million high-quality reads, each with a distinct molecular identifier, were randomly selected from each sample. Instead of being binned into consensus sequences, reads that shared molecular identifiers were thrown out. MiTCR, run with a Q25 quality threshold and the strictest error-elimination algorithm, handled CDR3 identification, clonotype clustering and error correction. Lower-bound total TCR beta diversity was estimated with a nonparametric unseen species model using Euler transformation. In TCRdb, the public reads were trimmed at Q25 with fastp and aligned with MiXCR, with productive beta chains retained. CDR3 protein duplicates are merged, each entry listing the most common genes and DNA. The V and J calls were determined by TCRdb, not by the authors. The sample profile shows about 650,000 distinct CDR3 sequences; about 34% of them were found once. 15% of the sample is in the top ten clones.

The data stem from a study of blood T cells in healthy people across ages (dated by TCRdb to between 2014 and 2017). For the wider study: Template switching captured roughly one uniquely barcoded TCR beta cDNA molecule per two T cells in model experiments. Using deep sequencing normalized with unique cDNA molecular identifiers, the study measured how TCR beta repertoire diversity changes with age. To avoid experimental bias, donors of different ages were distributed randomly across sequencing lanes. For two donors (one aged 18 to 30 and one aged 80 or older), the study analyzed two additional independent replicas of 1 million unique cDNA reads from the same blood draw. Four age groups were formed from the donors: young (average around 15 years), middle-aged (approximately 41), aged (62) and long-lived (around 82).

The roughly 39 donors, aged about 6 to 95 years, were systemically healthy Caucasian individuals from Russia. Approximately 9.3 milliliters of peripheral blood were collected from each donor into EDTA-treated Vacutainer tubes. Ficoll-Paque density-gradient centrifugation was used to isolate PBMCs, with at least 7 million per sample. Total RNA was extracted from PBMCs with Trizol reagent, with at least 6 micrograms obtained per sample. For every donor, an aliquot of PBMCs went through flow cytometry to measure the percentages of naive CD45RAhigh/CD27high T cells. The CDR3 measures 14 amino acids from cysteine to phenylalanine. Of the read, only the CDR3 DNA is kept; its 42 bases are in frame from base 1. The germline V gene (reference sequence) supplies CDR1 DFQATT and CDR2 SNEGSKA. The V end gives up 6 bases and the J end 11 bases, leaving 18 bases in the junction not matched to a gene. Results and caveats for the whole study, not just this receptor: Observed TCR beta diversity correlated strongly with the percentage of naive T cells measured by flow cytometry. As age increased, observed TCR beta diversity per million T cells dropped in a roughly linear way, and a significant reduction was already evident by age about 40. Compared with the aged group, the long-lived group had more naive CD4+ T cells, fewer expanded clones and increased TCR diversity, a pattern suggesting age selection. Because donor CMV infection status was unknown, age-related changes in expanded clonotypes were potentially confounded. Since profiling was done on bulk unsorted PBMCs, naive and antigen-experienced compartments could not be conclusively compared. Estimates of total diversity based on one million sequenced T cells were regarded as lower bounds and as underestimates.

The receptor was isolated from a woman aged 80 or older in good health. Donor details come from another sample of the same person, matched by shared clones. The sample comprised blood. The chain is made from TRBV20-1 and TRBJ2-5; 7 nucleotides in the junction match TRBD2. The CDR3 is CSAPSSAGVNEQYF. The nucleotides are TGCAGTGCCCCTTCGAGCGCGGGGGTGAATGAGCAGTACTTC.